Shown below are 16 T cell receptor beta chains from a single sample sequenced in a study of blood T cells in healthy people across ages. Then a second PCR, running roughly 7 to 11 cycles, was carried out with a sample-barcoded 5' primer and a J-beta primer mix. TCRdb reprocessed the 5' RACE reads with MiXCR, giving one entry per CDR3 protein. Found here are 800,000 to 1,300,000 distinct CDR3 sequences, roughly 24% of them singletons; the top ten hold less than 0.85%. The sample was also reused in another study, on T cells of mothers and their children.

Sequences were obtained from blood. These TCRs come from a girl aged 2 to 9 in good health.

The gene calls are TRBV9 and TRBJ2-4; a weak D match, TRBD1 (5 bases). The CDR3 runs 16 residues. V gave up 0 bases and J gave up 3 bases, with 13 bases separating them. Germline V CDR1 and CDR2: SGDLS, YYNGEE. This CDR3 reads CASSVGLGVDKNIQYF. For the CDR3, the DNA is TGTGCCAGCAGCGTAGGCTTAGGGGTTGACAAAAACATTCAGTACTTC.

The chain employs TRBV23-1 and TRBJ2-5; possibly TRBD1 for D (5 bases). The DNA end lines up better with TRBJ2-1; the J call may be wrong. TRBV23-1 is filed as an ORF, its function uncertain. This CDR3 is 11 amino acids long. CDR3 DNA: TGCGCCAGCAGAGAGAGACAGAGACAGTTCTTC. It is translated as CASRERQRQFF.

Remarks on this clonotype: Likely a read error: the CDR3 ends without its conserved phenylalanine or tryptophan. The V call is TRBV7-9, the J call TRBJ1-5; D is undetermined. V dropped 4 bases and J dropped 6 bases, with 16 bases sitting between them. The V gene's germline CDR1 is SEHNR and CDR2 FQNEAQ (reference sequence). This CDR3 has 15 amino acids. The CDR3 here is CASSSGPIGGQPQHL. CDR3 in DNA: TGTGCCAGCAGCTCCGGCCCCATAGGCGGTCAGCCCCAGCATCTT.

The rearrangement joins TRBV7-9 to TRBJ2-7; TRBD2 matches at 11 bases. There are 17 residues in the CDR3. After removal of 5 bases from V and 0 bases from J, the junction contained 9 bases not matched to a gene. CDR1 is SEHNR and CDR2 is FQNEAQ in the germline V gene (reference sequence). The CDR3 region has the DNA TGTGCCAGCAGCCAGCGACTAGCGGGATTAAACTCCTACGAGCAGTACTTC. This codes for CASSQRLAGLNSYEQYF.

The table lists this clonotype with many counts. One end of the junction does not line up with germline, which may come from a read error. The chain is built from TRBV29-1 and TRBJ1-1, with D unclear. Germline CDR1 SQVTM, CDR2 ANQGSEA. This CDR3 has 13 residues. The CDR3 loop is CSVGGRMNTEAFF. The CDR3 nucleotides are TGCAGCGTTGGAGGACGGATGAACACTGAGGCTTTCTTT.

This chain's CDR3 is CASTSNRFSGNTIYF. The CDR3 nucleotides are TGTGCCAGCACCTCGAACAGATTCTCTGGAAACACCATATATTTT. This chain connects TRBV9 to TRBJ1-3; D is uncertain. Deletions cut 6 bases from V and 0 bases from J, with 13 bases between. CDR1 and CDR2 (germline): SGDLS, YYNGEE. The CDR3 sequence is 15 residues long.

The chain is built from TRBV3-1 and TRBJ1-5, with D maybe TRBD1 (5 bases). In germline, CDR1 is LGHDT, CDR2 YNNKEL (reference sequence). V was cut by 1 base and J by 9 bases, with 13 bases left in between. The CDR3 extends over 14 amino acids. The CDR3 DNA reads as TGTGCCAGCAGCCAAGGGGACGGTTCTGGGCCCCAGCATTTT. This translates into CASSQGDGSGPQHF.

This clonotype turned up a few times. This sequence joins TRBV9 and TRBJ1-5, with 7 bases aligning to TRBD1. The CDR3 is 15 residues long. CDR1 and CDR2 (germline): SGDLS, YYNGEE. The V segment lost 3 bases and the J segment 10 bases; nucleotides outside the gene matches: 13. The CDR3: CASSATPTGSLPQHF. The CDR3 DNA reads TGTGCCAGCAGCGCCACCCCGACAGGGTCCTTACCCCAGCATTTT. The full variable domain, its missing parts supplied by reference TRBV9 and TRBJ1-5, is DSGVTQTPKHLITATGQRVTLRCSPRSGDLSVYWYQQSLDQGLQFLIQYYNGEERAKGNILERFSAQQFPDLHSELNLSSLELGDSALYFCASSATPTGSLPQHFGDGTRLSIL.

The CDR3 coding sequence is TGCAGCGTGGGTCCACGGCTAGAGGAAAAACTGTTTTTT. Amino acid sequence: CSVGPRLEEKLFF. The genes are TRBV29-1 and TRBJ1-4; D gene unclear. CDR1 is SQVTM, CDR2 ANQGSEA, per germline. The CDR3 length is 13 residues. V was cut by 6 bases and J by 8 bases, with 16 bases left in between.

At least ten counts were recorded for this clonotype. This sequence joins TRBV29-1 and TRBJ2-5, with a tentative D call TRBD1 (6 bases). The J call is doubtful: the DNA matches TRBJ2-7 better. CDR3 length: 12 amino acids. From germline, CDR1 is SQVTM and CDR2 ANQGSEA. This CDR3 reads CSVANRVTEQYF. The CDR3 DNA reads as TGCAGCGTTGCCAACAGGGTTACCGAGCAGTACTTC.

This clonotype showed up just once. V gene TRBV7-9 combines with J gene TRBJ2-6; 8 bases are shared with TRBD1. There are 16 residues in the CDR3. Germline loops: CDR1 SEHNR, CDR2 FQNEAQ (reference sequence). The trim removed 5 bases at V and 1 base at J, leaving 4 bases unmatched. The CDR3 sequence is CASSPRTGSGANVLTF. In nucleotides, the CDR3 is TGTGCCAGCAGCCCCCGGACAGGGTCTGGGGCCAACGTCCTGACTTTC.

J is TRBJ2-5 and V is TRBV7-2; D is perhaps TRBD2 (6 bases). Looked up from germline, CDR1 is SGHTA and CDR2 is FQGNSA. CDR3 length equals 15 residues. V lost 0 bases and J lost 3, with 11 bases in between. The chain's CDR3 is CASSLALSGKETQYF. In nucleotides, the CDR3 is TGTGCCAGCAGCTTAGCTCTTAGCGGCAAAGAGACCCAGTACTTC.

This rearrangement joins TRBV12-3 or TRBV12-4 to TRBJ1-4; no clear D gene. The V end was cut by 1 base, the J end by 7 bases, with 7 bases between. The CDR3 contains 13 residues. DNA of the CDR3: TGTGCCAGCAGTTTAGAAACCGGTGAAAAACTGTTTTTT. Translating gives CASSLETGEKLFF.

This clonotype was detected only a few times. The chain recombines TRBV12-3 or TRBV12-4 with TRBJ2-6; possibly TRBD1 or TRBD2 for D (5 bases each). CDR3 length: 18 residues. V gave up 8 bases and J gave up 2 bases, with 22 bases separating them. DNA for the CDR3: TGTGCCAGCTCCGACCTAGGGGACGGGGCCCCTGGGGCCAACGTCCTGACTTTC. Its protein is CASSDLGDGAPGANVLTF.

CDR3 sequence: CASSSLQGVLNEQFF. The DNA of the CDR3 is TGTGCCAGCAGCTCCCTACAGGGGGTCCTCAATGAGCAGTTCTTC. V gene TRBV7-9 combines with J gene TRBJ2-1, with 8 positions matching TRBD1. CDR3 size: 15 residues. J lost 6 bases, V lost 4 bases, and 8 bases had no gene match. Germline values: CDR1 SEHNR, CDR2 FQNEAQ (reference sequence). The full variable domain, with the rest looked up from reference TRBV7-9 and TRBJ2-1, is DTGVSQNPRHKITKRGQNVTFRCDPISEHNRLYWYRQTLGQGPEFLTYFQNEAQLEKSRLLSDRFSAERPKGSFSTLEIQRTEQGDSAMYLCASSSLQGVLNEQFFGPGTRLTVL.

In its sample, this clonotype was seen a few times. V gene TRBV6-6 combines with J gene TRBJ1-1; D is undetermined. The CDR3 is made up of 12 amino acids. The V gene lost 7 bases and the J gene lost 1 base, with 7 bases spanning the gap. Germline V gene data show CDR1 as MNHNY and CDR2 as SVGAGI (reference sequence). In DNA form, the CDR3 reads TGTGCCAGCACCCTGCGGAACACTGAAGCTTTCTTT. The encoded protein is CASTLRNTEAFF.